This entry describes one T cell receptor (beta chain). Here immunoSEQ multiplex PCR was the method, and the copy in TCRdb shows in-frame clones only, minus some. The sample records approximately 1,500,000 clones, 98% being singletons. The sample originates from a study of shared clonotypes between healthy human individuals. CDR1 is SGHVS and CDR2 is FNYEAQ in the germline V gene. The CDR3 sequence is 13 residues long. Trimming pared 5 bases from V and 8 bases from J, leaving 13 bases between. The receptor was isolated from a man younger than 40 in good health. This chain joins TRBV7-6 and TRBJ2-4; D gene unclear. Input material: naive CD4+ T cells sorted from blood. Regarding subset: CD45RA+ positively selected. The CDR3 here is CASSLNNLDIQYF. As DNA, the CDR3 is TGTGCCAGCAGCCTAAACAATTTGGACATTCAGTACTTC.